This TCR beta chain was identified in a study of T cell changes during pregnancy in multiple sclerosis. Trimming removed 4 bases from V and 4 bases from J, with 11 bases in between. Germline loops: CDR1 SGHDT, CDR2 YYEEEE. The CDR3 is made up of 13 amino acids. Here immunoSEQ multiplex PCR was the method, and the copy in TCRdb shows in-frame clones only, minus some. The table lists around 110,000 clones, 85% to 95% of them singletons, with around 0.8% in the top ten. This TCR was recovered from a female donor in good health, enrolled as a control in a pregnancy study. Sample: peripheral blood, taken in the third trimester of pregnancy. This rearrangement joins TRBV5-6 to TRBJ1-2; D uncertain. CDR3 in amino acids: CASSPEGTYGYTF. Written as DNA, the CDR3 is TGTGCCAGCAGCCCCGAGGGTACCTATGGCTACACCTTC.